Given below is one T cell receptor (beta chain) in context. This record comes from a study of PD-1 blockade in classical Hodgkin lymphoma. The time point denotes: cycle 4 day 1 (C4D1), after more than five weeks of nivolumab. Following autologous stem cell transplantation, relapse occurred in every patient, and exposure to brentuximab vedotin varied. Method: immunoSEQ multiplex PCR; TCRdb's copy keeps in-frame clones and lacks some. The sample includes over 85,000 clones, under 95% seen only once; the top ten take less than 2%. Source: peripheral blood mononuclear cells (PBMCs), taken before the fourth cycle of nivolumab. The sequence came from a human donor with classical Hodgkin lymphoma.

CDR3 sequence reads: CASSPSSTDTQYF. As DNA, the CDR3 is TGTGCCAGCAGCCCGAGTAGCACAGATACGCAGTATTTT. The chain employs TRBV7-9 and TRBJ2-3; D uncertain. Trimming shortened V by 5 bases and J by 0 bases, and 6 bases separated the two germline ends. Germline V gene sequence: CDR1 SEHNR, CDR2 FQNEAQ (reference sequence). This CDR3 has 13 residues.